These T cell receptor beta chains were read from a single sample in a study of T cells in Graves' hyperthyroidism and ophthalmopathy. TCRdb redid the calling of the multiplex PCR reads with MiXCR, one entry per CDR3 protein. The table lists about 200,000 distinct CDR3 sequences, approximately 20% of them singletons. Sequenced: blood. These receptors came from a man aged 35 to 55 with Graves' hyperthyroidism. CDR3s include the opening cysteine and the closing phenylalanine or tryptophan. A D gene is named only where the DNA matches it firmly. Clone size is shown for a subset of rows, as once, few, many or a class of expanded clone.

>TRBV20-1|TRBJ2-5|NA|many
TGCAGTGCTAGTGATAGGAGGTCAGAGACCCAGTACTTC
CSASDRRSETQYF
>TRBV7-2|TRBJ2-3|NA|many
TGTGCCAGCAGCTTAGAATTCGCAGATACGCAGTATTTT
CASSLEFADTQYF
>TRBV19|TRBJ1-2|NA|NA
TGTGCCAGTACCCCCGGGGTGAACTATGGCTACACCTTC
CASTPGVNYGYTF
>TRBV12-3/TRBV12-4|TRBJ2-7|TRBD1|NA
TGTGCCAGCAAACCGGGACAGGGAACCTACGAGCAGTACTTC
CASKPGQGTYEQYF
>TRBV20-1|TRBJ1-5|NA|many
TGCAGTGCTAGAGATTGGGCGAATCAGCCCCAGCATTTT
CSARDWANQPQHF
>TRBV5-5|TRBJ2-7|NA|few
TGTGCCAGCAGCTGGTCCGGGACGGGCTCCTACGAGCAGTACTTC
CASSWSGTGSYEQYF
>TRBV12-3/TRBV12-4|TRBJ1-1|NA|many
TGTGCCAGCAGATCGTGGGGTAACACTGAAGCTTTCTTT
CASRSWGNTEAFF
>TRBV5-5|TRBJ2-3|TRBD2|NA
TGTGCCAGCAGCGGGGGGGTCAACACAGATACGCAGTATTTT
CASSGGVNTDTQYF
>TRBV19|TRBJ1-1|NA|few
TGTGCCAGTACCTCACAGGGTCTGAACACTGAAGCTTTCTTT
CASTSQGLNTEAFF
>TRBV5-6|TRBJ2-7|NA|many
TGTGCCAGCAGCCTCCAAATGATCGGGGCCCGCGAGCAGTACTTC
CASSLQMIGAREQYF
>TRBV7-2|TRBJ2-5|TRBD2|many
TGTGCCAGCAGCACAACTAGCGGGGGTTGGGAGACCCAGTACTTC
CASSTTSGGWETQYF
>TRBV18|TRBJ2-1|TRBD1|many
TGTGCCAGCTCACCGGGACAGGGGTTCAATGAGCAGTTCTTC
CASSPGQGFNEQFF
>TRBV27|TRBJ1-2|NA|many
TGTGCCAGCAGAGGGCATAACACCTTTGGCTATGGCTACACCTTC
CASRGHNTFGYGYTF
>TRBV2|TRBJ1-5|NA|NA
TGTGCCAGCAGTGAAAGGACAAGCAATCAGCCCCAGCATTTT
CASSERTSNQPQHF
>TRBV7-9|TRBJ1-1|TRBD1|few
TGTGCCGGCAGCTCCGGGACAGGGGGTATCGGCGGTACTGAAGCTTTCTTT
CAGSSGTGGIGGTEAFF
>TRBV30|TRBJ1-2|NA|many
TGTGCCTCTACTGGCTACACCTTC
CASTGYTF
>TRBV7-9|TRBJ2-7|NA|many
TGTGCCAGCAGCTGGAACAGGATCTACGAGCAGTACTTC
CASSWNRIYEQYF
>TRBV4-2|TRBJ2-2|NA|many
TGTGCCAGCAGTCCCCCGGGAAGGACGAACACCGGGGAGCTGTTTTTT
CASSPPGRTNTGELFF
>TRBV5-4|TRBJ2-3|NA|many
TGTGCCAGCAGCTTGAGTGCAGGGGGGATTGATACGCAGTATTTT
CASSLSAGGIDTQYF
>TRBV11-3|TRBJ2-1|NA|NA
TGTGCCAGCAGCTTAGCTAAAGGTTGGGAGCAGTTCTTC
CASSLAKGWEQFF
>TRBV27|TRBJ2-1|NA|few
TGTGCCAGCAGTTCACAACAGGGCAATGAGCAGTTCTTC
CASSSQQGNEQFF
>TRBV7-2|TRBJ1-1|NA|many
TGTGCCAGCAGCTTAGCAGGGGGGCTCACTGAAGCTTTCTTT
CASSLAGGLTEAFF
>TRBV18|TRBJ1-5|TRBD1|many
TGTGCCAGCTCTTCACAGGGGTATAGCAATCAGCCCCAGCATTTT
CASSSQGYSNQPQHF
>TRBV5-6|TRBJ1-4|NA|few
TGTGCCAGCAGCTTGGGGACGGAAGTTGAAAAACTGTTTTTT
CASSLGTEVEKLFF
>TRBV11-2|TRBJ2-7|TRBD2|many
TGTGCCAGCAGCCAAACTAGCGGGGGGCCCGGGGAGCAGTACTTC
CASSQTSGGPGEQYF
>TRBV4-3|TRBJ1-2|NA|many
TGCGCCAGCAGCCAAGACAGGGGATTTGGCTACACCTTC
CASSQDRGFGYTF
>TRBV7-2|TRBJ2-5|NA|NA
TGTGCCAGCAGCCCCTACGACGCGATTGGAGCCCAGTACTTC
CASSPYDAIGAQYF
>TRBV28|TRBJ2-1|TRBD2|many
TGTGCCAGCAGTTTGAGCGGGGGCTACGACAATGAGCAGTTCTTC
CASSLSGGYDNEQFF
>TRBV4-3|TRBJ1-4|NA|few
TGCGCCAGCAGCCAAGGGAACGGGAATGAAAAACTGTTTTTT
CASSQGNGNEKLFF
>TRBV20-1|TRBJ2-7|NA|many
TGCAGTGCTAGAGTAATCGTCTACGAGCAGTACTTC
CSARVIVYEQYF
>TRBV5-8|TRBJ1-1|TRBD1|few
TGTGCCAGCAGCCCCGACAGGGGGATGAACACTGAAGCTTTCTTT
CASSPDRGMNTEAFF
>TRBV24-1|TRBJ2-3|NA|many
TGTGCCACCAGCGATACTAGCACAGATACGCAGTATTTT
CATSDTSTDTQYF
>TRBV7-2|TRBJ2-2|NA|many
TGTGCCAGCAGCGGGGCTCCGGTGCTGTTTTTT
CASSGAPVLFF
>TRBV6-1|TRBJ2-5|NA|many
TGTGCCAGCAGTGAGGGGGGTTTCTTTGAGACCCAGTACTTC
CASSEGGFFETQYF
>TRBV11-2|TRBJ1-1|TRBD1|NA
TGTGCCAGCAGCATCACCGGGACAGGGATCACTGAAGCTTTCTTT
CASSITGTGITEAFF
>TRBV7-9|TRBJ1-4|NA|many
TGTGCCAGCAGCCCCCGTCGACTCAATAATGAAAAACTGTTTTTT
CASSPRRLNNEKLFF
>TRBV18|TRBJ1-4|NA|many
TGTGCCAGCTCACCACGAGAAATTAATGAAAAACTGTTTTTT
CASSPREINEKLFF
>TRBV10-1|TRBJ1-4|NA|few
TGCGCCAGCAGTGGGGGTCCCGCGGAAAAACTGTTTTTT
CASSGGPAEKLFF
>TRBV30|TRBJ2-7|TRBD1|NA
TGTGCCTGTAACAGGGGGGACGAGCAGTACTTC
CACNRGDEQYF
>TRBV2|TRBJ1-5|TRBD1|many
TGTGCCAGCAGGGGGGACAGGGGTGTTAGCAATCAGCCCCAGCATTTT
CASRGDRGVSNQPQHF
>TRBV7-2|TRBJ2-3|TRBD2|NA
TGTGCCAGCAGCTTAGTGACGGGAGGTCTCACAGATACGCAGTATTTT
CASSLVTGGLTDTQYF
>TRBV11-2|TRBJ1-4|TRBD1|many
TGTGCCAGCAGCTTAGACGGGACAGGGGATGAAAAACTGTTTTTT
CASSLDGTGDEKLFF
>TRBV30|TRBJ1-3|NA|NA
TGTGCCTGGATTACCGGGGCACCGGATGGAAACACCATATATTTT
CAWITGAPDGNTIYF
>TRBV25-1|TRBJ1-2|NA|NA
TGTGCCAGCAGTGGACGGTCTAACTACACCTTC
CASSGRSNYTF
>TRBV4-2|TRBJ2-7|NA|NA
TGTGCCAGCAGCCAAGATGAACGGACGAGCTCCTACGAGCAGTACTTC
CASSQDERTSSYEQYF
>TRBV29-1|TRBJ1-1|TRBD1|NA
TGCAGCGTTGAGGTTGATGGGACAGGCGTTAACACTGAAGCTTTCTTT
CSVEVDGTGVNTEAFF
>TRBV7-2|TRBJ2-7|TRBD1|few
TGTGCCAGCAGCTTGGGAGTCCACAGGGGGTCCTACGAGCAGTACTTC
CASSLGVHRGSYEQYF
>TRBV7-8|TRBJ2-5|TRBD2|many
TGTGCCAGCACCTTTACTAGCGGGCCCCTTATGACCCAGTACTTC
CASTFTSGPLMTQYF
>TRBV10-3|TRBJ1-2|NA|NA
TGTGCCCTCGGGCAGGAGTTCTATGGCTACACCTTC
CALGQEFYGYTF
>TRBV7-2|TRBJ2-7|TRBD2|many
TGTGCCAGCAGCTTTACTAGCGGGGGGGCCTCCTACGAGCAGTACTTC
CASSFTSGGASYEQYF
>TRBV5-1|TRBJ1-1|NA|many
TGCGCCAGCAGCTTGTATGACACTGAAGCTTTCTTT
CASSLYDTEAFF
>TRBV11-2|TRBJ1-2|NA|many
TGTGCCAGCAGCTTATTGGACGGGCTGTACGGCTACACCTTC
CASSLLDGLYGYTF
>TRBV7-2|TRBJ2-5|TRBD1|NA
TGTGCCAGCAGCTCGCCAACAGGGGGCCAAGAGACCCAGTACTTC
CASSSPTGGQETQYF
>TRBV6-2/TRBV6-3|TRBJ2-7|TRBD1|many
TGTGCCAGCAGACGGACAGGGACCTACGAGCAGTACTTC
CASRRTGTYEQYF
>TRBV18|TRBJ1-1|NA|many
TGTGCCAGCTCACCCCGACAGAACACTGAAGCTTTCTTT
CASSPRQNTEAFF
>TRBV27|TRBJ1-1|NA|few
TGTGCCAGCAGTGCAAGCCCCCGGGACACAAGGAATGGCTGGACTGAAGCTTTCTTT
CASSASPRDTRNGWTEAFF
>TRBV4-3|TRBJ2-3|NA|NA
TGCGCCAGCAGCCTTATACCCGCAGGGGCCAGCACAGATACGCAGTATTTT
CASSLIPAGASTDTQYF